These T cell receptor beta chains were read from a single sample in a study of cytomegalovirus exposure and HLA in healthy donors. Sequencing used immunoSEQ multiplex PCR; TCRdb keeps in-frame clones, though not all of them. The sample lists some 150,000 clones, roughly 68% occurring once. Sample: PBMCs. Source of these receptors: a man aged 55 to 70 in good health and CMV-seronegative. CDR3s include the opening cysteine and the closing phenylalanine or tryptophan. A D gene is named only where the DNA matches it firmly. Clone size is shown for a subset of rows, as once, few, many or a class of expanded clone.

clone size	V gene	D gene	CDR3 length	J gene	CDR3 protein	CDR3 DNA
.	TRBV10-3	.	14	TRBJ1-2	CASSRQSYNYGYTF	TGTGCCAGCAGCCGACAGAGTTATAACTATGGCTACACCTTC
.	TRBV6-1	TRBD1	14	TRBJ2-7	CASSPDRGLHEQYF	TGTGCCAGCAGCCCGGACAGGGGGCTCCACGAGCAGTACTTC
.	TRBV7-2	.	16	TRBJ2-2	CASSHEMTSNTGELFF	TGTGCCAGCAGCCACGAGATGACTTCGAACACCGGGGAGCTGTTTTTT
few	TRBV6-4	.	16	TRBJ1-4	CASSEPFRRRDEKLFF	TGTGCCAGCAGTGAACCCTTTAGGCGGCGGGATGAAAAACTGTTTTTT
.	TRBV21-1	.	13	TRBJ1-2	CASSSLGRNGYTF	TGTGCCAGCAGCTCCCTCGGCAGGAATGGCTACACCTTC
.	TRBV5-4	TRBD1	14	TRBJ2-7	CASSSDRGRGEQYF	TGTGCCAGCAGCTCCGACAGGGGGCGAGGCGAGCAGTACTTC
.	TRBV11-2	.	14	TRBJ2-7	CASSLADRSYEQYF	TGTGCCAGCAGCTTAGCCGACAGGTCCTACGAGCAGTACTTC
.	TRBV19	TRBD1	12	TRBJ1-2	CASSLRDREYTF	TGTGCCAGTAGTCTCCGTGACAGGGAGTACACCTTC
.	TRBV29-1	.	11	TRBJ1-2	CSAQGNYGYTF	TGCAGCGCCCAGGGTAACTATGGCTACACCTTC
.	TRBV11-3	TRBD1	15	TRBJ2-1	CASSLRQGWNNEQFF	TGTGCCAGCAGCTTAAGACAGGGATGGAACAATGAGCAGTTCTTC
.	TRBV15	.	13	TRBJ2-3	CATSRNRGDTQYF	TGTGCCACCAGCAGAAATAGGGGAGATACGCAGTATTTT
few	TRBV6-1	TRBD1	15	TRBJ1-1	CASSQTGTGNTEAFF	TGTGCCAGCAGCCAGACCGGGACAGGGAACACTGAAGCTTTCTTT
.	TRBV27	.	16	TRBJ2-5	CASSPTPGTFQETQYF	TGTGCCAGCAGTCCCACCCCCGGGACTTTCCAAGAGACCCAGTACTTC
.	TRBV4-3	.	16	TRBJ1-2	CASSQDWAGSNYGYTF	TGCGCCAGCAGCCAAGATTGGGCAGGGTCTAACTATGGCTACACCTTC
few	TRBV5-6	.	16	TRBJ1-1	CASSFGRGVMNTEAFF	TGTGCCAGCAGCTTCGGCAGGGGAGTCATGAACACTGAAGCTTTCTTT
few	TRBV6-6	TRBD1	16	TRBJ2-7	CASLGTGTALPYEQYF	TGTGCCAGCCTAGGCACCGGGACAGCTCTACCCTACGAGCAGTACTTC
few	TRBV5-1	TRBD1	14	TRBJ1-2	CASSPLSGGDGYTF	TGCGCCAGCAGCCCACTTTCAGGGGGCGACGGCTACACCTTC
.	TRBV2	TRBD1	14	TRBJ2-7	CASNTGAAGYEQYF	TGTGCCAGCAACACAGGGGCCGCGGGCTACGAGCAGTACTTC
.	TRBV5-1	.	14	TRBJ1-2	CASSLRTAQDGYTF	TGCGCCAGCAGCTTGAGGACAGCCCAGGATGGCTACACCTTC
.	TRBV7-9	.	16	TRBJ1-4	CASSLAGGPLNEKLFF	TGTGCCAGCAGCTTAGCGGGCGGGCCTCTTAATGAAAAACTGTTTTTT
few	TRBV14	TRBD2	16	TRBJ2-5	CASSLMPGGGPETQYF	TGTGCCAGCAGCCTAATGCCCGGGGGGGGGCCGGAGACCCAGTACTTC
few	TRBV28	TRBD2	16	TRBJ2-2	CASSRLAGEYVGELFF	TGTGCCAGCAGTCGACTAGCGGGAGAATATGTCGGGGAGCTGTTTTTT
.	TRBV6-5	.	15	TRBJ1-2	CASSYKGPRREGYTF	TGTGCCAGCAGTTATAAGGGGCCGAGGCGAGAGGGCTACACCTTC
.	TRBV2	.	12	TRBJ2-1	CASSTEEGLQFF	TGTGCCAGCAGTACCGAGGAGGGACTTCAGTTCTTC
once	TRBV9	TRBD2	15	TRBJ2-7	CASSVGASGPYEQYF	TGTGCCAGCAGCGTAGGGGCTAGCGGGCCCTACGAGCAGTACTTC
few	TRBV28	.	14	TRBJ2-1	CASRPRGTYNEQFF	TGTGCCAGCAGACCCAGGGGAACCTACAATGAGCAGTTCTTC
.	TRBV27	.	13	TRBJ2-7	CASSPSADSHKYF	TGTGCCAGCAGTCCCTCCGCGGACAGTCATAAGTACTTC
.	TRBV28	TRBD1	16	TRBJ2-3	CASQPGTGEKSDTQYF	TGTGCCAGCCAACCCGGGACAGGGGAGAAGTCAGATACGCAGTATTTT
few	TRBV6-6	.	12	TRBJ1-2	CASIEGVRGYTF	TGTGCCAGCATCGAGGGGGTACGGGGCTACACCTTC
.	TRBV29-1	.	14	TRBJ2-3	CSVEDRGAVDTQYF	TGCAGCGTTGAAGATCGCGGGGCCGTAGATACGCAGTATTTT
few	TRBV7-9	TRBD1	16	TRBJ1-1	CASSWGGTGENTEAFF	TGTGCCAGCAGCTGGGGGGGGACAGGGGAGAACACTGAAGCTTTCTTT
.	TRBV7-9	.	12	TRBJ1-4	CSSSSRADKLFF	TGTTCCAGCAGCTCGAGGGCAGACAAACTGTTTTTT
.	TRBV30	.	16	TRBJ1-2	CAWSPDSTYHNYGYTF	TGTGCCTGGAGTCCAGACAGCACCTATCATAACTATGGCTACACCTTC
.	TRBV18	.	12	TRBJ2-2	CASSLPAGELFF	TGTGCCAGCTCGCTTCCAGCCGGGGAGCTGTTTTTT
.	TRBV9	TRBD2	16	TRBJ2-7	CASSRSSGRLSYEQYF	TGTGCCAGCAGCCGCTCTAGCGGGAGGCTCTCCTACGAGCAGTACTTC
.	TRBV7-8	TRBD1	17	TRBJ1-1	CASSVGYSGTANTEAFF	TGTGCCAGCAGCGTAGGTTATAGCGGGACAGCAAACACTGAAGCTTTCTTT
.	TRBV2	.	14	TRBJ2-2	CARQGMANTGELFF	TGTGCCAGACAGGGAATGGCGAACACCGGGGAGCTGTTTTTT
.	TRBV30	.	14	TRBJ1-1	CAWSLMGGNTEAFF	TGTGCCTGGAGTTTAATGGGGGGGAACACTGAAGCTTTCTTT
once	TRBV4-3	TRBD2	17	TRBJ2-2	CASSLRELAGFPGELFF	TGCGCCAGCAGCCTTCGTGAACTAGCGGGATTTCCCGGGGAGCTGTTTTTT
few	TRBV6-1	.	15	TRBJ2-1	CASTLTSRTYNEQFF	TGTGCCAGCACTCTAACTAGCAGGACGTACAATGAGCAGTTCTTC
.	TRBV9	.	14	TRBJ2-1	CASSSHRGADEQFF	TGTGCCAGCAGCTCCCATCGTGGAGCGGATGAGCAGTTCTTC
.	TRBV29-1	.	16	TRBJ1-1	CSVEVLRQAWNTEAFF	TGCAGCGTTGAGGTTCTTCGACAGGCCTGGAACACTGAAGCTTTCTTT
.	TRBV7-6	TRBD2	20	TRBJ2-1	CASSGGPGLAGERSYNEQFF	TGTGCCAGCAGCGGGGGGCCGGGACTAGCGGGAGAGAGGTCCTACAATGAGCAGTTCTTC
once	TRBV28	.	12	TRBJ2-5	CASSPPMETQYF	TGTGCCAGCAGTCCCCCCATGGAGACCCAGTACTTC
.	TRBV7-3	TRBD1	17	TRBJ1-1	CASSLGATGVGIAEAFF	TGTGCCAGCAGCTTAGGGGCTACAGGGGTGGGAATCGCTGAAGCTTTCTTT
.	TRBV5-1	TRBD2	15	TRBJ2-7	CASSLAGVAGVEQYF	TGCGCCAGCAGCTTGGCCGGGGTAGCGGGAGTCGAGCAGTACTTC
.	TRBV28	TRBD2	15	TRBJ2-1	CASSLRRETHNEQFF	TGTGCCAGCAGTCTGAGGCGGGAGACCCACAATGAGCAGTTCTTC
.	TRBV18	.	14	TRBJ2-7	CASSPAVTTYEQYF	TGTGCCAGCTCACCCGCAGTCACCACCTACGAGCAGTACTTC
.	TRBV29-1	.	13	TRBJ2-2	CSVQAVGDGELFF	TGCAGCGTTCAAGCGGTAGGAGACGGGGAGCTGTTTTTT
few	TRBV6-5	.	15	TRBJ1-3	CASRQTGDVGNTIYF	TGTGCCAGCAGACAAACAGGAGACGTGGGAAACACCATATATTTT
.	TRBV19	TRBD2	18	TRBJ2-7	CASSMEPPTSGSPHEQYF	TGTGCCAGTAGTATGGAACCACCTACTAGCGGGAGCCCCCACGAGCAGTACTTC
.	TRBV9	.	12	TRBJ2-2	CASSRGTGELFF	TGTGCCAGCAGCAGGGGGACCGGGGAGCTGTTTTTT
.	TRBV27	TRBD1	15	TRBJ1-1	CASSLGTVMNTEAFF	TGTGCCAGCAGTTTAGGGACAGTGATGAACACTGAAGCTTTCTTT
.	TRBV7-3	.	13	TRBJ1-1	CASSPDSNTEAFF	TGTGCCAGCAGCCCTGACTCGAACACTGAAGCTTTCTTT
.	TRBV19	.	14	TRBJ1-1	CASSIGPRSGEAFF	TGTGCCAGTAGTATAGGCCCACGGAGCGGTGAAGCTTTCTTT
.	TRBV7-9	.	16	TRBJ2-2	CASSLRAGTGTGELFF	TGTGCCAGCAGCTTAAGGGCAGGGACTGGGACCGGGGAGCTGTTTTTT
.	TRBV27	.	14	TRBJ1-2	CASSPKPTDYGYTF	TGTGCCAGCAGTCCTAAGCCAACAGACTATGGCTACACCTTC
.	TRBV29-1	.	14	TRBJ1-1	CSVGWVQGKSEAFF	TGCAGCGTTGGGTGGGTACAGGGAAAGAGTGAAGCTTTCTTT
once	TRBV18	.	13	TRBJ1-3	CASSVGSGNTIYF	TGTGCCAGCTCCGTCGGTTCTGGAAACACCATATATTTT